The rows below give T cell receptor beta chains drawn from one sample of a study of OX40 agonist ivuxolimab in advanced cancers. Sequenced by immunoSEQ multiplex PCR; TCRdb stores in-frame clones only, minus some. Seen here are around 70,000 clones, approximately 81% observed once, and the top ten hold roughly 3.9%. Sequences were derived from CD4+ or CD8+ T cells sorted from blood, sampled in a trial of the OX40 agonist ivuxolimab. The receptor set was obtained from an adult with an advanced solid tumor such as melanoma, head and neck, liver or kidney cancer. Both conserved end residues are part of each CDR3. A D gene is named only where the DNA matches it firmly. Some rows have no size entry. The others give once, few or many, or a class for an expanded clone.

D gene | J gene | clone size | CDR3 length | V gene | CDR3 protein | CDR3 DNA
NA | TRBJ2-3 | NA | 15 | TRBV6-6 | CASRSEGRTSDTQYF | TGTGCCAGCAGGTCAGAAGGTCGCACGTCAGATACGCAGTATTTT
NA | TRBJ2-7 | once | 12 | TRBV28 | CATGRRAEEQYF | TGTGCCACCGGGCGTCGGGCTGAGGAGCAGTACTTC
NA | TRBJ1-2 | NA | 16 | TRBV9 | CASSIMTGLTNYGYTF | TGTGCCAGCAGCATCATGACCGGACTTACTAACTATGGCTACACCTTC
NA | TRBJ2-7 | NA | 14 | TRBV7-2 | CASSSQGIQGEQYF | TGTGCCAGCAGCTCGCAGGGTATTCAAGGCGAGCAGTACTTC
NA | TRBJ2-2 | NA | 15 | TRBV19 | CASSTRSGSTGELFF | TGTGCCAGTAGTACCCGTAGCGGCTCCACCGGGGAGCTGTTTTTT
NA | TRBJ2-1 | NA | 15 | TRBV6-6 | CASSYSLLAGNEQFF | TGTGCCAGCAGTTACTCCCTATTGGCTGGGAATGAGCAGTTCTTC
NA | TRBJ1-5 | NA | 19 | TRBV7-2 | CASSFLESGRTRDNQPQHF | TGTGCCAGCAGCTTTTTAGAAAGTGGGAGGACCCGAGACAATCAGCCCCAGCATTTT
TRBD1 | TRBJ1-4 | NA | 13 | TRBV30 | CAWENRGNKKLFF | TGTGCCTGGGAGAACAGGGGTAATAAAAAACTGTTTTTT
NA | TRBJ2-1 | NA | 13 | TRBV5-1 | CATRSITYNEQFF | TGCGCCACCCGGAGCATCACCTACAATGAGCAGTTCTTC
NA | TRBJ2-3 | NA | 13 | TRBV30 | CAWSVGITDTQYF | TGTGCCTGGAGTGTGGGAATCACAGATACGCAGTATTTT
TRBD2 | TRBJ2-4 | NA | 16 | TRBV6-6 | CASYGAGGPFLGLKYF | TGTGCCAGTTATGGGGCGGGAGGGCCCTTCCTGGGACTTAAGTACTTC
NA | TRBJ2-7 | NA | 14 | TRBV5-1 | CASSLVGASYEQYF | TGCGCCAGCAGCTTGGTAGGGGCAAGCTACGAGCAGTACTTC
TRBD1 | TRBJ2-3 | NA | 15 | TRBV19 | CATRYRGQTTDTQYF | TGTGCCACCCGGTACAGGGGACAAACCACAGATACGCAGTATTTT
NA | TRBJ2-2 | NA | 14 | TRBV5-1 | CASSLEGSKGELFF | TGCGCCAGCAGCTTGGAAGGGTCGAAAGGGGAGCTGTTTTTT
NA | TRBJ2-1 | NA | 14 | TRBV11-2 | CASSSSTIYNEQFF | TGTGCCAGCAGCTCTTCGACTATCTACAATGAGCAGTTCTTC
NA | TRBJ1-5 | NA | 16 | TRBV4-1 | CASSQTRGYSNQPQHF | TGCGCCAGCAGCCAAACCAGGGGTTATAGCAATCAGCCCCAGCATTTT
TRBD1 | TRBJ1-3 | NA | 14 | TRBV6-5 | CANPGQSSGNTIYF | TGTGCCAATCCGGGACAGAGCTCTGGAAACACCATATATTTT
NA | TRBJ2-4 | NA | 13 | TRBV7-2 | CASSYLPREDQYF | TGTGCCAGCAGCTACTTGCCCCGTGAGGATCAGTACTTC
NA | TRBJ2-1 | few | 13 | TRBV7-2 | CASSSKSETEQFF | TGTGCCAGCAGCTCTAAGTCGGAGACTGAGCAGTTCTTC
NA | TRBJ1-2 | NA | 13 | TRBV19 | CASSIRSNYGYTF | TGTGCCAGTAGTATTCGGTCTAACTATGGCTACACCTTC
TRBD1 | TRBJ1-3 | few | 15 | TRBV30 | CAWSLSGGSGNTIYF | TGTGCCTGGAGCCTCTCAGGGGGCTCTGGAAACACCATATATTTT
NA | TRBJ1-4 | NA | 14 | TRBV4-1 | CASSQVYSPEKLFF | TGCGCCAGCAGCCAAGTCTATAGCCCGGAAAAACTGTTTTTT
NA | TRBJ2-7 | NA | 10 | TRBV28 | CATLSYEQYF | TGTGCCACCTTATCCTACGAGCAGTACTTC
NA | TRBJ2-5 | NA | 15 | TRBV27 | CASRLRTKTQETQYF | TGTGCCAGCAGACTTCGGACAAAAACCCAAGAGACCCAGTACTTC
NA | TRBJ2-7 | NA | 15 | TRBV6-1 | CASTRQFLDSYEQYF | TGTGCCAGCACTCGACAGTTCTTAGACTCCTACGAGCAGTACTTC
TRBD2 | TRBJ2-1 | NA | 14 | TRBV10-3 | CAERRPGLEVGQFF | TGTGCCGAACGCCGACCGGGACTAGAGGTAGGGCAGTTCTTC
TRBD1 | TRBJ1-6 | few | 13 | TRBV30 | CAWRDRGGSPLHF | TGTGCCTGGAGAGACAGGGGCGGTTCACCCCTCCACTTT
NA | TRBJ2-3 | NA | 15 | TRBV10-3 | CAIISALSSTDTQYF | TGTGCCATCATCTCGGCCCTCTCAAGCACAGATACGCAGTATTTT
NA | TRBJ2-6 | few | 18 | TRBV18 | CASSPLTRSDSGANVLTF | TGTGCCAGCTCACCATTGACAAGAAGCGACTCTGGGGCCAACGTCCTGACTTTC
NA | TRBJ2-1 | NA | 12 | TRBV6-5 | CASSPIGTEQFF | TGTGCCAGCAGTCCCATAGGGACTGAGCAGTTCTTC
TRBD1 | TRBJ1-5 | NA | 15 | TRBV19 | CASSMGQGSNQPQHF | TGTGCCAGTAGTATGGGACAGGGTAGCAATCAGCCCCAGCATTTT
NA | TRBJ1-4 | NA | 14 | TRBV6-5 | CASSYMAGEEKLFF | TGTGCCAGCAGTTACATGGCAGGTGAAGAAAAACTGTTTTTT
TRBD1 | TRBJ1-5 | NA | 17 | TRBV7-9 | CASSLMTGGRGNQPQHF | TGTGCCAGCAGCTTAATGACAGGGGGTCGAGGCAATCAGCCCCAGCATTTT
NA | TRBJ1-3 | few | 12 | TRBV10-3 | CAITQGGNTIYF | TGTGCCATCACCCAAGGAGGAAACACCATATATTTT
NA | TRBJ2-7 | NA | 14 | TRBV19 | CASSIVVGDYEQYF | TGTGCCAGTAGTATCGTAGTGGGGGATTACGAGCAGTACTTC
NA | TRBJ1-2 | once | 14 | TRBV19 | CASSIVGILVGYTF | TGTGCCAGTAGTATAGTTGGGATCCTAGTTGGCTACACCTTC
NA | TRBJ2-7 | NA | 14 | TRBV10-2 | CASSDLGRTYEQYF | TGCGCCAGCAGTGATTTGGGCAGGACCTACGAGCAGTACTTC
NA | TRBJ1-1 | NA | 14 | TRBV10-1 | CASSDPGVNTEAFF | TGCGCCAGCAGCGACCCAGGAGTGAACACTGAAGCTTTCTTT
TRBD1 | TRBJ1-6 | NA | 17 | TRBV5-4 | CASSLDSLDRDNSPLHF | TGTGCCAGCAGCTTGGATAGTCTGGACAGGGATAATTCACCCCTCCACTTT
TRBD1 | TRBJ1-1 | NA | 16 | TRBV9 | CASSVALDRGNTEAFF | TGTGCCAGCAGCGTAGCGTTGGACAGGGGCAACACTGAAGCTTTCTTT
NA | TRBJ1-4 | NA | 15 | TRBV30 | CAWSPLRVGNEKLFF | TGTGCCTGGAGCCCTCTCAGGGTGGGGAATGAAAAACTGTTTTTT
NA | TRBJ2-7 | NA | 15 | TRBV4-1 | CASSQPSSGVYEQYF | TGCGCCAGCAGCCAGCCCTCGTCGGGGGTCTACGAGCAGTACTTC